The 4 T cell receptor beta chains listed next were all sequenced from one sample in a study of T-cell memory formation after mild COVID-19. MiXCR was run by TCRdb on the 5' RACE reads, yielding one entry per CDR3 protein. The data hold 500,000 to 600,000 distinct CDR3 sequences, with more than 15% observed a single time. The sequenced sample was PBMCs or a T cell subset sorted from them (not recorded which). These receptors all come from an adult woman who had mild COVID-19 (a few samples of this study predate the infection). Cell type and time point are not known.

The chain links TRBV2 to TRBJ2-5; 7 bases align to TRBD1. Germline trimming cut 3 bases from V and 6 bases from J; bases unmatched to any gene: 10. The CDR3 extends over 15 amino acids. Germline CDR1 SNHLY, CDR2 FYNNEI. DNA for the CDR3: TGTGCCAGCAGTGACAACAGGGGAGAACAGCAGACCCAGTACTTC. Translating it yields CASSDNRGEQQTQYF.

This rearrangement joins TRBV7-9 to TRBJ2-6; D is possibly TRBD2 (6 bases). Trimming left V 7 bases short and J 0 bases short, with 16 bases between. The length of the CDR3 is 17 residues. CDR1 SEHNR and CDR2 FQNEAQ come from the germline V gene (reference sequence). CDR3 region: CASIRGSGSSGANVLTF. The CDR3 nucleotides are TGTGCCAGCATCCGTGGCTCCGGGAGCTCTGGGGCCAACGTCCTGACTTTC.

This clonotype showed up just a few times. This rearrangement joins TRBV15 to TRBJ2-7, with a tentative D call TRBD2 (5 bases). Germline V CDR1 and CDR2: LNHNV, YYDKDF (reference sequence). V dropped 0 bases and J dropped 7 bases, with 13 bases sitting between them. The CDR3 length is 14 residues. CDR3 region: CATSRELTGLEQYF. DNA for the CDR3: TGTGCCACCAGCAGAGAACTGACGGGATTAGAGCAGTACTTC.

V gene TRBV7-3 combines with J gene TRBJ1-1, with D perhaps TRBD1 (5 bases). CDR1 and CDR2 (germline): SGHTA, FQGTGA. CDR3 length: 15 residues. V was pared by 4 bases and J by 6 bases, with 18 bases between. The CDR3 DNA reads TGTGCCAGCAGCTCCACTGGGGTCAGGGTGGCTGAAGCTTTCTTT. Translating it yields CASSSTGVRVAEAFF. Complete variable domain (other parts from reference TRBV7-3 and TRBJ1-1): GAGVSQTPSNKVTEKGKYVELRCDPISGHTALYWYRQSLGQGPEFLIYFQGTGAADDSGLPNDRFFAVRPEGSVSTLKIQRTERGDSAVYLCASSSTGVRVAEAFFGQGTRLTVV.